This T cell receptor beta chain was profiled in a study of T cells after posttransplantation cyclophosphamide. Findings and caveats of the study: TRB clonality was highly associated with recipient CMV seropositivity and reactivation. Later post-transplant blood repertoires were often dominated by donor CD8+ memory clones. Tissue-infiltrating T cells from skin or gut overlapped little with blood T cells.

Control samples came 1 year after myeloablative marrow transplants with methotrexate plus calcineurin inhibitor. Produced via immunoSEQ multiplex PCR; TCRdb's table is partial and in-frame only. The table lists about 22,000 clones, 89% of them singletons. Germline CDR1 SGDLS, CDR2 YYNGEE. J was trimmed by 4 bases and V by 0 bases; bases with no gene match: 5. The length of the CDR3 is 15 residues. In the case of this clone: The antigen is not known.

The sequencing used PBMCs, collected after an allogeneic stem cell transplant with a calcineurin inhibitor and methotrexate. The receptor was isolated from a female patient aged 45-65 years who received an allogeneic stem cell transplant from an unrelated donor, was CMV-positive, and had chronic GVHD only. The graft donor may have given rise to some T cells. V usage is TRBV9 and J usage is TRBJ2-7; TRBD1 aligns across 9 bases. The DNA of the CDR3 is TGTGCCAGCAGCGTAGGAGACAGGGGGTTATACGAGCAGTACTTC. Translation gives CASSVGDRGLYEQYF.